A single sample is the source of the 4 T cell receptor beta chains below, sequenced in a study of CD8 T cells in ankylosing spondylitis (dated by TCRdb to 2017 to 2019). Points the paper makes about the study in general: A TCR beta motif of eight highly homologous amino acid variants appeared characteristic of blood from ankylosing spondylitis patients.

Receptor libraries were prepared by 5' RACE. The sample was run on an Illumina HiSeq 2500. The public reads were reanalyzed by TCRdb: fastp trimming at Q25, MiXCR alignment, in-frame beta chains only. Entries that share a CDR3 protein sequence are merged under the most common genes and DNA. The sample profile shows 500,000 to 650,000 distinct CDR3 sequences; roughly 5.3% of them were found once. Jointly, the top ten make up under 4.5% of the sample. No cognate antigen is known for these TCRs. The specimen sequenced was blood, either unsorted or a sorted T cell fraction (not recorded which). The receptor set was obtained from a male donor with ankylosing spondylitis.

Only a few counts were recorded for this clonotype. J is TRBJ2-3 and V is TRBV5-1; D gene ambiguous. In germline, CDR1 is SGHRS, CDR2 YFSETQ. This CDR3 is 15 amino acids long. V shed 0 bases and J shed 4 bases, with 12 bases lying between them. In DNA, the CDR3 is TGCGCCAGCAGCTTGGACGGCGAGGTGCCAGATACGCAGTATTTT. Its protein product is CASSLDGEVPDTQYF. The full variable domain, in which reference TRBV5-1 and TRBJ2-3 provide the parts outside the CDR3, is KAGVTQTPRYLIKTRGQQVTLSCSPISGHRSVSWYQQTPGQGLQFLFEYFSETQRNKGNFPGRFSGRQFSNSRSEMNVSTLELGDSALYLCASSLDGEVPDTQYFGPGTRLTVL.

This clonotype was recorded many times. V is TRBV5-1 and J is TRBJ2-3, with D tentatively TRBD2 (5 bases). There are 15 residues in the CDR3. V gave up 0 bases and J gave up 6 bases, with 14 bases separating them. The germline V gene encodes CDR1 SGHRS and CDR2 YFSETQ. Here the CDR3 reads CASSLGAAEPDTQYF. In DNA, the CDR3 is TGCGCCAGCAGCTTGGGAGCGGCCGAGCCGGATACGCAGTATTTT.

This clonotype has at least ten counts. V and J are TRBV4-3 and TRBJ1-4; D uncertain. The length of the CDR3 is 13 residues. The germline CDR1 and CDR2 sequences are LGHNA and YSLEER. V was shortened by 2 bases and J by 7 bases, with 8 bases between the two germline ends. The CDR3, as DNA: TGCGCCAGCAGCCAACTAACAGTTGAAAAACTGTTTTTT. As protein: CASSQLTVEKLFF.

At least ten counts were recorded for this clonotype. The rearrangement uses TRBV25-1 and TRBJ1-2; 11 bases align to TRBD1. This CDR3 comprises 13 residues. Germline V gene lookup returns CDR1 MGHDK and CDR2 SYGVNS. Trimming removed 4 bases from V and 8 bases from J; junction bases left unmatched: 3. The CDR3 nucleotides read TGTGCCAGCAGTGCCTGGGACAGGGGGGGCTACACCTTC. Translating it yields CASSAWDRGGYTF.